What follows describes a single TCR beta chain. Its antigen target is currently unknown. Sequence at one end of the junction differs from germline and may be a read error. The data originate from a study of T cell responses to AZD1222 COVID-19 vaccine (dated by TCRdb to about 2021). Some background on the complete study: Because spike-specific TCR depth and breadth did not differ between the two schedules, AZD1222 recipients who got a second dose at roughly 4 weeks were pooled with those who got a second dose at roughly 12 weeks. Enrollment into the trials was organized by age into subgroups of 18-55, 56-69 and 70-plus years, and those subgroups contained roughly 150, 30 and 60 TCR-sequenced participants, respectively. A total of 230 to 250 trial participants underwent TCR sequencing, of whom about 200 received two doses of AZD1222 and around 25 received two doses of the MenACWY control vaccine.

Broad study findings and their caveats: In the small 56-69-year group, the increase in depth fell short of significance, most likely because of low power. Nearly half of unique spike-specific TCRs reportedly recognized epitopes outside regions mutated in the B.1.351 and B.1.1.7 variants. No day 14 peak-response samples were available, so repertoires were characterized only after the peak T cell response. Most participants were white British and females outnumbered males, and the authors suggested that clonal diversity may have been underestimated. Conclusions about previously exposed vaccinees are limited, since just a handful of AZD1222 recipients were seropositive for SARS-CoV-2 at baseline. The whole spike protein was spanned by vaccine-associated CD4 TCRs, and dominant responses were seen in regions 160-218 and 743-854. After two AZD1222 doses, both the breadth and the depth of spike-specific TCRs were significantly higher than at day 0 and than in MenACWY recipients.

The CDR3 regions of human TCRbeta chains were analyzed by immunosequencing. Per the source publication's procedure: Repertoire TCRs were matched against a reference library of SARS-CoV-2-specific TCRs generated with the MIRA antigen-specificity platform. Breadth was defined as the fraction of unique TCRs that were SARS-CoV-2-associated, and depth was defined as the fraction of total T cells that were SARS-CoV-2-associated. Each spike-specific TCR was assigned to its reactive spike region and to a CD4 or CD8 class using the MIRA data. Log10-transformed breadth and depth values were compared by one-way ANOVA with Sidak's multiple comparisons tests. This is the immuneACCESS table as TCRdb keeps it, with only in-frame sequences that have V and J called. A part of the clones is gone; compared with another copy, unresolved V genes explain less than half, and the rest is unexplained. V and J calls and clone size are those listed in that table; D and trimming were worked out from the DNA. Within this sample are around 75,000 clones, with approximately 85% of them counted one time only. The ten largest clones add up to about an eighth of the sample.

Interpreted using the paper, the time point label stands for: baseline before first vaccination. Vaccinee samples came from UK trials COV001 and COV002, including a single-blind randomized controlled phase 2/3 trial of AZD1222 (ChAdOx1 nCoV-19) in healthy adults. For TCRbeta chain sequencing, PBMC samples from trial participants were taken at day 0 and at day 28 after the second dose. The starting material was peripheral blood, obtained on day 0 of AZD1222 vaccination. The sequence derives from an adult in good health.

The bases read TGTGCTAGCAGCTTATCAGGCGGGTACCAAGAGACCCAGTACTTC. Translated, this is CASSLSGGYQETQYF. This sequence uses TRBV7-7 and TRBJ2-5, with TRBD2 tentatively as D gene (5 bases match). The CDR3 starts with the cysteine, ends with the phenylalanine, and has 15 residues. Only the CDR3 DNA is retained, 45 bases long and in frame from the first base. Reading the germline V gene (reference sequence) gives CDR1 SSHAT and CDR2 FNYEAQ. Here the CDR3 is joined to the reference TRBV7-7 and TRBJ2-5 genes, and the full variable domain is: GAGVSQSPRYKVTKRGQDVTLRCDPISSHATLYWYQQALGQGPEFLTYFNYEAQPDKSGLPSDRFSAERPEGSISTLTIQRTEQRDSAMYRCASSLSGGYQETQYFGPGTRLLVL.